The 24 T cell receptor beta chains reported below all come from one sample, sequenced in a study of shared T cell receptors in the human thymus. The data were produced by immunoSEQ multiplex PCR, yet TCRdb's version contains in-frame clones alone and is incomplete. The data hold about 610,000 clones, with around 87% observed a single time. These sequences were also reported in another study, on human thymus T cells.

Sequenced input: thymocytes. The receptors were gathered from a boy less than two years old with a congenital heart defect.

The chain combines TRBV19 with TRBJ1-5, with 7 positions matching TRBD1. V was pared by 6 bases and J by 9 bases, with 8 bases of the junction left unmatched. The germline V gene encodes CDR1 LNHDA and CDR2 SQIVND (reference sequence). There are 13 residues in the CDR3. The CDR3 nucleotides are TGTGCCAGTAGCTCACAGGGGTGGAGGCCCCAGCATTTT. It translates to CASSSQGWRPQHF.

The rearrangement uses TRBV15 and TRBJ1-6; TRBD1 agrees at 10 bases. V gave up 3 bases and J gave up 6 bases; unmatched junction bases: 2. The germline gives CDR1 LNHNV, CDR2 YYDKDF (reference sequence). CDR3 length: 15 residues. In DNA form, the CDR3 reads TGTGCCACCAGCAGTGGACAGGGGGGTAATTCACCCCTCCACTTT. Translation gives CATSSGQGGNSPLHF.

The rearrangement uses TRBV7-9 and TRBJ2-1, with D maybe TRBD2 (5 bases). The germline V gene encodes CDR1 SEHNR and CDR2 FQNEAQ (reference sequence). The CDR3 extends over 15 amino acids. Trimming stripped 0 bases from V and 4 bases from J, with 10 bases between. The CDR3 nucleotides are TGTGCCAGCAGCTTAGCAGGCCTAGCATACAATGAGCAGTTCTTC. Translated: CASSLAGLAYNEQFF.

V usage is TRBV28 and J usage is TRBJ2-3, with 7 bases that match TRBD1. With V trimmed by 4 bases and J by 7 bases, 5 bases remained unmatched. CDR1 and CDR2 (germline): MDHEN, SYDVKM. The CDR3 length is 13 residues. CDR3 in DNA: TGTGCCAGCAGTTCTGACAGGGCGTATACGCAGTATTTT. It codes for CASSSDRAYTQYF.

This rearrangement joins TRBV4-3 to TRBJ2-3; 9 bases are a match to TRBD2. The germline V gene has CDR1 LGHNA and CDR2 YSLEER. The J segment lost 1 base and the V segment lost 5 bases, leaving 4 bases of the junction unmatched. The CDR3 is made up of 15 amino acids. CDR3 DNA: TGCGCCAGCAGCTTTAGCGGGAGTGGCACAGATACGCAGTATTTT. This gives the protein CASSFSGSGTDTQYF.

The genes are TRBV6-4 and TRBJ2-5; 7 nucleotides agree with TRBD2. Germline assignment: CDR1 MRHNA and CDR2 SNTAGT. The V gene end was trimmed by 3 bases and the J gene end by 1 base; junction bases not matched to a gene: 8. The CDR3 is made up of 16 amino acids. CDR3 bases: TGTGCCAGCAGTGATTCCGGACTAGTCTCCCAAGAGACCCAGTACTTC. It specifies CASSDSGLVSQETQYF.

This clone has only one observation. The CDR3 here is CASRTPVEHYGYTF. The DNA for the CDR3 is TGTGCCAGCAGAACTCCTGTGGAGCACTATGGCTACACCTTC. The chain employs TRBV2 and TRBJ1-2, with D uncertain. Per germline, CDR1 SNHLY and CDR2 FYNNEI. The CDR3 sequence is 14 residues long. V dropped 6 bases and J dropped 3 bases, with 14 bases sitting between them. The full variable domain, rest sourced from reference TRBV2 and TRBJ1-2, is EPEVTQTPSHQVTQMGQEVILRCVPISNHLYFYWYRQILGQKVEFLVSFYNNEISEKSEIFDDQFSVERPDGSNFTLKIRSTKLEDSAMYFCASRTPVEHYGYTFGSGTRLTVV.

The CDR3 bases are TGTGCCTGGAGAAAGGGACAGGGGAACACTGAAGCTTTCTTT. Translated, it gives CAWRKGQGNTEAFF. V and J are TRBV30 and TRBJ1-1; 9 nucleotides match TRBD1. Germline CDR1 reads GTSNPN; CDR2 reads SVGIG (reference sequence). Trimming at V came to 3 bases and at J to 1 base, leaving 3 bases not matched to a gene. The CDR3 has 14 residues.

This chain connects TRBV9 to TRBJ2-1; possible D gene TRBD2, 6 bases. The V gene's germline CDR1 is SGDLS and CDR2 YYNGEE. V was pared by 4 bases and J by 0 bases, with 11 bases between. This CDR3 is 15 amino acids long. CDR3 coding DNA: TGTGCCAGCAGCAAACGGGAGCGCTCCTACAATGAGCAGTTCTTC. The encoded protein is CASSKRERSYNEQFF. The full variable domain, with the rest looked up from reference TRBV9 and TRBJ2-1, is DSGVTQTPKHLITATGQRVTLRCSPRSGDLSVYWYQQSLDQGLQFLIQYYNGEERAKGNILERFSAQQFPDLHSELNLSSLELGDSALYFCASSKRERSYNEQFFGPGTRLTVL.

This clone appeared a few times. The CDR3 region is CASSQRGQVNQPQHF. DNA for the CDR3: TGCGCCAGCAGCCAGAGGGGGCAGGTCAATCAGCCCCAGCATTTT. V and J are TRBV4-1 and TRBJ1-5; 7 nucleotides match TRBD1. CDR1 and CDR2 (germline): MGHRA, YSYEKL. The junction had 5 bases not matched to a gene; V was cut back by 3 bases and J by 3 bases. The CDR3 runs to 15 residues.

The CDR3 protein is CASSQGALSTDTQYF. The CDR3 DNA sequence: TGCGCCAGCAGCCAAGGGGCCCTTAGCACAGATACGCAGTATTTT. The chain joins TRBV4-1 to TRBJ2-3; no firm D call. Germline-derived CDR1 and CDR2 are MGHRA and YSYEKL. V was clipped by 1 base and J by 0 bases, with 8 bases between them. The CDR3 has 15 amino acids.

Notes on this clone: One end of the junction does not line up with germline, which may come from a read error. The CDR3: CASSPIGRRAGPDTQYF. The CDR3 DNA follows: TGTGCTAGCAGCCCCATTGGTCGGCGGGCGGGACCAGATACGCAGTATTTT. This chain connects TRBV7-7 to TRBJ2-3; D possibly corresponds to TRBD2 (6 bases). Germline assignment: CDR1 SSHAT and CDR2 FNYEAQ (reference sequence). This CDR3 has 17 residues. The full variable domain, with the rest looked up from reference TRBV7-7 and TRBJ2-3, is GAGVSQSPRYKVTKRGQDVTLRCDPISSHATLYWYQQALGQGPEFLTYFNYEAQPDKSGLPSDRFSAERPEGSISTLTIQRTEQRDSAMYRCASSPIGRRAGPDTQYFGPGTRLTVL.

The gene calls are TRBV5-6 and TRBJ1-1; tentative D call: TRBD1 (6 bases). In germline, CDR1 is SGHDT, CDR2 YYEEEE. This CDR3 region has 18 residues. Deletions cut 0 bases from V and 2 bases from J, with 20 bases between. As DNA, the CDR3 is TGTGCCAGCAGCTTGGGGATTACAGGGAGCAACTGTAACACTGAAGCTTTCTTT. Its translation is CASSLGITGSNCNTEAFF.

The rearrangement uses TRBV27 and TRBJ1-3; D is perhaps TRBD1 (6 bases). Germline assignment: CDR1 MNHEY and CDR2 SMNVEV (reference sequence). The CDR3 sequence is 15 residues long. Trimming took 5 bases from V and 0 from J, leaving 11 bases between them. CDR3 DNA sequence: TGTGCCAGCAGTCCCGGGACACTCTCTGGAAACACCATATATTTT. Translating it yields CASSPGTLSGNTIYF.

The genes are TRBV5-1 and TRBJ1-2, with 7 nucleotides matching TRBD1. The CDR3 totals 14 residues. The germline gives CDR1 SGHRS, CDR2 YFSETQ. V was clipped by 3 bases and J by 2 bases; unmatched bases: 4. CDR3 in DNA: TGCGCCAGCAGCTCCGGACAGGTGAACTATGGCTACACCTTC. Its translation is CASSSGQVNYGYTF.

The sample holds one count of this clone. V and J are TRBV11-2 and TRBJ1-1; no definite D call. Deletions cut 5 bases from V and 1 base from J, with 23 bases between. Germline assignment: CDR1 SGHAT and CDR2 FQNNGV. CDR3 length equals 18 residues. The CDR3 DNA reads TGTGCCAGCAGCCCTAGGATGGACTGGGGTTTTAAGAACACTGAAGCTTTCTTT. This sequence encodes CASSPRMDWGFKNTEAFF.

This rearrangement joins TRBV27 to TRBJ2-5; a weak D match, TRBD1 (6 bases). The J call may be wrong; the DNA end is better matched by TRBJ2-7. The CDR3 extends over 14 amino acids. In germline, CDR1 is MNHEY, CDR2 SMNVEV (reference sequence). This CDR3 reads CASSWKQGPYEQYF. The CDR3 DNA reads TGTGCCAGCAGTTGGAAACAGGGACCCTACGAGCAGTACTTC.

The chain employs TRBV2 and TRBJ2-7; D is possibly TRBD1 (5 bases). The CDR3 sequence is 13 residues long. Germline loops: CDR1 SNHLY, CDR2 FYNNEI. V was shortened by 4 bases and J by 6 bases, with 13 bases between the two germline ends. The CDR3 loop is CASSGPVQAEQYF. In DNA form, the CDR3 reads TGTGCCAGCAGTGGACCAGTACAGGCCGAGCAGTACTTC.

The J gene is TRBJ2-3, the V gene TRBV5-1, with TRBD2 matching 9 bases. V lost 7 bases to trimming and J lost 4 bases; unmatched junction nucleotides: 10. In germline, CDR1 is SGHRS, CDR2 YFSETQ. CDR3 size: 15 residues. The CDR3 DNA is TGCGCCAGCTCCCGGGGCGGGAGGGCCTCAGATACGCAGTATTTT. Its translation is CASSRGGRASDTQYF.

This chain connects TRBV28 to TRBJ1-5; no reliable D call. Germline values: CDR1 MDHEN, CDR2 SYDVKM. V was pared by 3 bases and J by 3 bases, with 9 bases between. The length of the CDR3 is 14 residues. The DNA for the CDR3 is TGTGCCAGCAGTTTCGGCGGTGACAATCAGCCCCAGCATTTT. Residues: CASSFGGDNQPQHF.

V usage is TRBV19 and J usage is TRBJ2-7; a possible D gene is TRBD1 (6 bases). Looked up from germline, CDR1 is LNHDA and CDR2 is SQIVND (reference sequence). Trimming cost V 3 bases and J 2 bases, with 20 bases left between them. This CDR3 has 17 residues. CDR3 in DNA: TGTGCCAGTAGTATGAGGCAGGGGTCGGGATACACCTACGAGCAGTACTTC. This sequence encodes CASSMRQGSGYTYEQYF.

A single count supports this clone. The chain employs TRBV5-1 and TRBJ2-7; TRBD2 aligns across 7 bases. The junction had 10 bases not matched to a gene; V was cut back by 2 bases and J by 5 bases. Germline CDR1 reads SGHRS; CDR2 reads YFSETQ. There are 15 residues in the CDR3. Here the CDR3 DNA reads TGCGCCAGCAGCTTACCAACGACTAGCACCGACGAGCAGTACTTC. This gives the protein CASSLPTTSTDEQYF.

The chain uses TRBV14 and TRBJ2-3, with D tentatively TRBD2 (10 bases). From germline, CDR1 is SGHDN and CDR2 FVKESK. The V gene lost 4 bases and the J gene lost 3 bases, with 35 bases spanning the gap. This CDR3 is 22 amino acids long. CDR3 sequence: CASSRPGNGTGSLAGETDTQYF. CDR3 DNA: TGTGCCAGCAGCCGTCCGGGCAACGGGACAGGGAGCCTAGCGGGAGAAACAGATACGCAGTATTTT.

This rearrangement joins TRBV7-8 to TRBJ2-1, with 10 positions matching TRBD2. Losses at the gene ends were 5 bases for V and 8 bases for J; bases not matched to a gene: 9. The length of the CDR3 is 15 residues. The V gene's germline CDR1 is SGHVS and CDR2 FQNEAQ. CDR3 loop: CASSTLAGDRDEQFF. The DNA for the CDR3 is TGTGCCAGCAGCACTCTAGCGGGAGATCGGGATGAGCAGTTCTTC.